There are many counts of the clone carrying this T cell receptor beta chain. Its matching antigen is unknown. This entry belongs to a study of neurological immune-mediated disorders. Trimming shortened V by 2 bases and J by 7 bases, and 9 bases separated the two germline ends. The germline gives CDR1 SGHTA, CDR2 FQGNSA. CDR3 length: 13 residues. The cDNA came from 5'RACE, which used 10-nucleotide random UMIs. TCRdb reanalysed the 5' RACE reads using MiXCR and keeps one entry per CDR3 protein. The sample shows 55,000 to 70,000 distinct CDR3 sequences, 4% to 5.5% of them seen only once. Study observations and caveats: The greatest degree of TCR clonal expansion was observed in HTLV-1-associated myelopathy, with the lowest in multiple sclerosis, below that of healthy controls.

Sample: PBMCs. The V and J genes are TRBV7-2 and TRBJ2-1, with D uncertain. This clonotype was sampled from a woman between 45 and 65 years old with multiple sclerosis. Here the CDR3 reads CASSLNSQNEQFF. The CDR3 coding sequence is TGTGCCAGCAGCTTAAACTCCCAAAATGAGCAGTTCTTC.